Included here is one T cell receptor (beta chain) sequence, with context. These data belong to a study of blood T cell repertoires in COVID-19. Across the study: The United States, Italy and Spain were the sources of the acute and convalescent COVID-19 samples. From T cells, B-cell-depleted T cells, or PBMCs came the material, which was cDNA or gDNA.

As processed by the authors: Reference gene primer amplification gave estimated nucleated cell counts. Only in-frame clones appear in the TCRdb table, and some are missing; sequencing was by immunoSEQ multiplex PCR. V and J calls and clone size follow that table, whereas D and trimming were derived from the DNA. The table shows some 220,000 clones, with 80% occurring only once. Unmatched junction bases numbered 8, after V lost 5 bases and J lost 4 bases. Germline V gives CDR1 SGHRS, CDR2 YFSETQ. This CDR3 has 14 residues. The sequence derives from a woman between 65 and 79 years old with acute or convalescent COVID-19. The chain couples TRBV5-1 to TRBJ1-2, with TRBD1 matching 7 bases. The sequencing input was peripheral blood. The CDR3 region is CASSLTGQSYGYTF. The CDR3 nucleotides are TGCGCCAGCAGTCTGACAGGGCAGAGCTATGGCTACACCTTC. The whole variable domain, remainder taken from reference TRBV5-1 and TRBJ1-2, is KAGVTQTPRYLIKTRGQQVTLSCSPISGHRSVSWYQQTPGQGLQFLFEYFSETQRNKGNFPGRFSGRQFSNSRSEMNVSTLELGDSALYLCASSLTGQSYGYTFGSGTRLTVV.